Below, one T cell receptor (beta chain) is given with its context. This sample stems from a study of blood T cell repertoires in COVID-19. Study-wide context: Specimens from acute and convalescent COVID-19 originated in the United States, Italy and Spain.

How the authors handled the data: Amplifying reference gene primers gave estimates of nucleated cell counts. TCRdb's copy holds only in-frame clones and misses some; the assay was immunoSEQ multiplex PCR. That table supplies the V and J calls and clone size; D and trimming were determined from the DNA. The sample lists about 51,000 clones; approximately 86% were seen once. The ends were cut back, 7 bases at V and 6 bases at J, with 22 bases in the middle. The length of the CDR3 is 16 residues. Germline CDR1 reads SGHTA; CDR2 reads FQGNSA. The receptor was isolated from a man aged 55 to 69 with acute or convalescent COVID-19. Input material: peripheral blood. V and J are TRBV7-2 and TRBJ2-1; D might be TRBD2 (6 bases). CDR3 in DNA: TGTGCCAGCAACTCCCCATTAGGTCAGGGAGGCAATGAGCAGTTCTTC. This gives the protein CASNSPLGQGGNEQFF.